This T cell receptor beta chain was observed in a study of T cells in Graves' hyperthyroidism and ophthalmopathy (dated by TCRdb to about 2019). A note on the overall study: Peripheral blood samples were taken at initial diagnosis, before any treatment was given. The study also compared thyroid tissue and blood T-cell repertoires from 5 to 7 Graves' hyperthyroidism patients. To identify TCR V-J signatures that set the groups apart, the researchers used a discovery cohort of 100 patients, made up of under 50 with Graves' ophthalmopathy and some 60 with stable Graves' hyperthyroidism. Prospective prediction of ophthalmopathy was tested in an independent validation cohort of approximately 19 hyperthyroidism patients and around 16 patients who later progressed to ophthalmopathy. TCR Vbeta CDR3 sequencing of fewer than 150 peripheral blood samples (roughly 43 ophthalmopathy, roughly 74 hyperthyroidism and approximately 17 progressor patients) is reported in the paper. The 100 discovery patients were randomly split 7:3 into training and test sets. Following sampling, methimazole starting at 30 mg daily was given to hyperthyroidism patients, and high-dose intravenous methylprednisolone was given to ophthalmopathy patients.

According to the germline V gene, CDR1 reads KGHSH and CDR2 reads LQKENI. V and J lose 1 base and 0 bases, and a span of 7 bases separates them. The CDR3 runs 14 amino acids, cysteine and phenylalanine included. Only CDR3 DNA is held: 42 bases, read in frame from base 1. Amplification of TCR beta CDR3 regions was carried out from RNA transcripts. For the first round of RT-PCR on the TCR CDR3, the HTBI primer set was used together with the Qiagen OneStep RT-PCR kit. A second multiplex PCR round built the libraries, followed by size selection and purification. The libraries were sequenced on an Illumina HiSeq2000 using paired-end 100 bp reads. On the study's bioinformatics: SOAPnuke was used to process the raw data, throwing out any read that contained adapters or uncalled bases, had a mean Phred below 15, or lacked an exact constant-primer or identifier match. High-quality paired reads were merged with COPE v1.2.5, and unique nucleotide sequences were defined as clonotypes. MiTCR v1.1 was used to align the clonotypes against IMGT TRBV, TRBD and TRBJ reference segments. The analysis included only V-J combinations with a frequency above 0.0001, which together covered more than 99% of the repertoires. A TCS score was defined as the ratio between F50 (clonal expansion) and ExV (chaos), using BLOSUM62-based TCRdist between CDR3 peptides within each V-J. Welch's t-statistics and random forest reduced around 550 V-J features to 13, which were used in a naive Bayes classifier (R e1071). The similarity between thyroid and blood repertoires was quantified using the Morisita-Horn index. Through fastp at Q25 and MiXCR, TCRdb rebuilt clones from the public reads, retaining in-frame beta chains. Every entry covers one CDR3 protein and lists the most common genes and DNA from its rows. Clone size and V and J calls follow TCRdb, not the original study. This sample gives hundreds of thousands of distinct CDR3 sequences in total; under 15% of them show up just once. Together, the top ten hold roughly 4.3% of the sample.

In the ophthalmopathy patients, disease was moderately to severely active, with a Clinical Activity Score of 3 or more, a NOSPECS grade of 4 or more, and a duration of less than 3 months. Any patient with an uncontrolled infection, another autoimmune disease, pregnancy or lactation was excluded. Diagnoses were based on clinical symptoms, serum thyroxine and TRAb, thyroid ultrasound and orbital computed tomography. PBMCs were separated from over 9 ml of fresh peripheral blood using Ficoll-Paque density gradient centrifugation. Total RNA was extracted using Trizol reagent, and RNA quality was assessed on an Agilent 2100 Bioanalyzer. Here is what the overall study found, with its caveats: Sample size was not statistically predetermined, and blinding of investigators to group allocation was not performed. In validation, the model predicted progression to ophthalmopathy with approximately 71% sensitivity and approximately 78% specificity, a median of around six months before onset. Most expanded thyroid clonotypes (frequency above 0.001) were also detected in blood, a finding suggesting that blood repertoires may reflect thyroid immune responses. A model built on a 13 V-J signature distinguished ophthalmopathy from stable hyperthyroidism, reaching around 88% sensitivity and about 81% specificity in cross-validation and 80%/75% in testing.

As to this clonotype: Its antigen has not been determined. No qualities accompany the bases; no much larger clone lies one base away.

Here the chain combines TRBV18 and TRBJ2-7, with the D gene uncertain. The source of this sequence is a woman aged 40 to 50 with Graves' ophthalmopathy. Source material: blood. The CDR3 in this case is CASSPLRSSYEQYF. The nucleotide sequence reads TGTGCCAGCTCACCACTCAGGAGCTCCTACGAGCAGTACTTC.